This T cell receptor beta chain was sequenced in a study of T-cell memory formation after mild COVID-19. There are 13 residues in the CDR3. V lost 1 base to trimming and J lost 4 bases, with 9 bases between them. Looked up from germline, CDR1 is SGHRS and CDR2 is YFSETQ. TCRdb reprocessed the 5' RACE reads via MiXCR and lists one record per CDR3 protein. The sample lists around 300,000 distinct CDR3 sequences, roughly 13% occurring once. Sequencing used PBMCs or a T cell subset sorted from them (not recorded which). The sequence was collected from a man younger than 35 who had mild COVID-19 (a few samples of this study predate the infection). Cell type and time point are not known. V gene TRBV5-1 combines with J gene TRBJ2-7; TRBD2 might be the D (5 bases). The CDR3 bases are TGCGCCAGCAGCTTGACTAGTAGGTACGAGCAGTACTTC. This gives the protein CASSLTSRYEQYF.